This entry describes one TCR beta chain. The specificity of this receptor is unknown. No much larger clone exists at a distance of one base, and base qualities are not known. The immunoSEQ Assay, a bias-controlled multiplex PCR, was used to amplify TCRbeta CDR3 regions from genomic DNA. In the source study's methods: Within the assay, amplification of reference gene primers was used to estimate how many nucleated cells each sample contained. To quantify the absolute abundance of each unique TCRbeta CDR3 rearrangement, sequence reads were collapsed and filtered. For each sample, productive Simpson clonality was calculated as the square root of Simpson's diversity index across productive rearrangements. Drawn from immuneACCESS, this table holds only the in-frame rearrangements with V and J called that TCRdb kept. Clones are partly lost; checked studies trace under half to an unresolved V gene and leave the rest unexplained. D and trimming come from the DNA, and the V and J calls and clone size come from that table. The sample data list hundreds of thousands of clones, and 75% to 85% of these were observed just once. The ten largest clones add up to more than 6% of the sample.

The entry originates in a study of blood T cell repertoires in COVID-19 (dated by TCRdb to 2020 to 2022). At the level of the whole study: The collaborator samples originated in the United States, Italy and Spain and spanned the acute and convalescent phases of COVID-19. The samples were drawn from the first 160 participants of the ongoing ImmuneRACE study and from 1,254 subjects provided by 6 global collaborators. The material from the prospective study consisted of cDNA or gDNA derived from T cells, B-cell-depleted T cells, or PBMCs. HLA class I and class II types, where available, came from metadata supplied by the sample provider rather than from assay-based typing. The sample metadata nearly always contained a de-identified subject ID, COVID-19 status, age in years and sex. The dataset comprised deeply sampled blood TCRbeta repertoires from subjects exposed to, actively infected with, or recovered from COVID-19. A freely available public database, intended as a resource for researchers studying the immune response to SARS-CoV-2, is where the repertoires were released.

Spanning cysteine to phenylalanine, the CDR3 consists of 13 amino acids. The read is trimmed to its CDR3 DNA, 39 bases read in frame from base 1. V sheds 3 bases and J sheds 4 bases, leaving 9 bases between their ends. Based on the germline V gene, the CDR1 and CDR2 sequences are SGHVS and FQNEAQ. Whole blood was collected in K2EDTA tubes by collaborating institutions according to the institutions' own protocols. Collaborator samples were shipped for TCRbeta analysis as frozen whole blood, isolated PBMCs, or DNA extracted from either sample type. The investigation overall reported the following: The quantity of clinical and demographic metadata differed by source and by participant and was supplied without curation.

The material sequenced was peripheral blood. In this chain, TRBV7-8 is recombined with TRBJ1-1, with the D gene uncertain. The origin of this receptor is a human donor in a cohort sampled during active COVID-19. The CDR3 protein is CASSFLRATEAFF. The nucleotide sequence is TGTGCCAGCAGCTTCCTGAGGGCCACTGAAGCTTTCTTT.